This passage covers 8 T cell receptor beta chains from one sample sequenced in a study of blood T cells in healthy people across ages. PCR was performed a second time for about 6 to 12 cycles using a sample-barcoded 5' primer and a J-beta primer mix. TCRdb re-called the 5' RACE reads through MiXCR, storing one row per CDR3 protein. The table has approximately 2,000,000 distinct CDR3 sequences, approximately 39% seen once; the top ten hold 20% to 25%. Sample: blood. Receptors originate from a human donor in good health.

This clonotype has a handful of counts. The J gene is TRBJ2-7, the V gene TRBV7-2; perhaps D is TRBD1 or TRBD2 (5 bases each). V was shortened by 0 bases and J by 5 bases, with 11 bases between the two germline ends. CDR3 length: 14 amino acids. Per the germline V gene, CDR1 is SGHTA and CDR2 is FQGNSA. CDR3 nucleotides: TGTGCCAGCAGCTTAGCGCTAGGGACCCACGAGCAGTACTTC. Translating gives CASSLALGTHEQYF.

V gene TRBV7-8 combines with J gene TRBJ2-1; TRBD1 or TRBD2 may be the D gene (6 bases each). Trimming stripped 1 base from V and 2 bases from J, with 12 bases between. In germline, CDR1 is SGHVS, CDR2 FQNEAQ. The CDR3 contains 16 residues. The CDR3 nucleotides read TGTGCCAGCAGCTTAGGAAGGGGGGCCGCCTACAATGAGCAGTTCTTC. Translation: CASSLGRGAAYNEQFF. The full variable domain, its missing parts supplied by reference TRBV7-8 and TRBJ2-1, is GAGVSQSPRYKVAKRGQDVALRCDPISGHVSLFWYQQALGQGPEFLTYFQNEAQLDKSGLPSDRFFAERPEGSVSTLKIQRTQQEDSAVYLCASSLGRGAAYNEQFFGPGTRLTVL.

The chain joins TRBV12-3 or TRBV12-4 to TRBJ1-1; 7 bases fit TRBD1. With V trimmed by 4 bases and J by 0 bases, 5 bases remained unmatched. CDR3 length: 15 residues. The CDR3 coding sequence is TGTGCCAGCAGTTCAGGGGGGTTCATGAACACTGAAGCTTTCTTT. This encodes CASSSGGFMNTEAFF.

The V gene is TRBV7-2, the J gene TRBJ1-2, with D possibly TRBD1 on 5 matching bases. Germline-derived CDR1 and CDR2 are SGHTA and FQGNSA. The CDR3 runs 15 residues. V was clipped by 1 base and J by 7 bases, with 16 bases between them. CDR3 bases: TGTGCCAGCAGCTTAGACTCGGTGACGGGACGTGGCTACACCTTC. Amino acids: CASSLDSVTGRGYTF.

The J gene is TRBJ2-1, the V gene TRBV5-1; no clear D. CDR1 is SGHRS, CDR2 YFSETQ, per germline. The CDR3 spans 15 residues. Trimming took 6 bases from V and 0 from J, leaving 13 bases between them. The DNA for the CDR3 is TGCGCCAGCACCGCCGTGGTTAGCTCCTACAATGAGCAGTTCTTC. Its protein product is CASTAVVSSYNEQFF.

This clonotype occurred a few times. V and J are TRBV5-1 and TRBJ1-1, with no clear D. The germline V gene encodes CDR1 SGHRS and CDR2 YFSETQ. The CDR3 covers 13 residues. The V end lost 0 bases, the J end lost 3 bases, and 6 bases lay between the germline ends. In DNA form, the CDR3 reads TGCGCCAGCAGCTTGGACACCGACACTGAAGCTTTCTTT. Protein product: CASSLDTDTEAFF. Based on the CDR3 plus reference TRBV5-1 and TRBJ1-1, the full variable domain is KAGVTQTPRYLIKTRGQQVTLSCSPISGHRSVSWYQQTPGQGLQFLFEYFSETQRNKGNFPGRFSGRQFSNSRSEMNVSTLELGDSALYLCASSLDTDTEAFFGQGTRLTVV.

The chain's CDR3 is CASSHIYRGHYEQYF. For the CDR3, the DNA is TGTGCCAGCAGCCATATCTACAGGGGGCACTACGAGCAGTACTTC. V and J are TRBV14 and TRBJ2-7; 9 nucleotides line up with TRBD1. The germline CDR1 and CDR2 sequences are SGHDN and FVKESK. This CDR3 spans 15 amino acids. With 3 bases clipped from V and 3 bases from J, the junction kept 6 bases outside the gene matches. Supplemented by reference TRBV14 and TRBJ2-7, the full variable domain reads EAGVTQFPSHSVIEKGQTVTLRCDPISGHDNLYWYRRVMGKEIKFLLHFVKESKQDESGMPNNRFLAERTGGTYSTLKVQPAELEDSGVYFCASSHIYRGHYEQYFGPGTRLTVT.

The gene calls are TRBV9 and TRBJ2-3, with 9 bases lining up with TRBD2. With 2 bases clipped from V and 2 bases from J, the junction kept 6 bases outside the gene matches. The CDR3 has 16 residues. Germline loops: CDR1 SGDLS, CDR2 YYNGEE. The CDR3 DNA follows: TGTGCCAGCAGCGTTTTAGCGGGGGCGTTCACAGATACGCAGTATTTT. This encodes CASSVLAGAFTDTQYF.